These 31 T cell receptor beta chains were all obtained from the same sample, sequenced in a study of T cells expressing NK-cell markers. Following a re-call of the 5' RACE reads, TCRdb has one entry per CDR3 protein and lacks DNA. The sample has 300,000 to 450,000 distinct CDR3 sequences. Sequences were obtained from blood T cells: a sorted CD56 or NKG2C T cell subset, CD4+ or CD8+ T cells, or bulk PBMC T cells (not recorded which). The receptors derive from a man aged 18-69 years in good health.

The genes are TRBV12-3 or TRBV12-4 and TRBJ1-1. The CDR3 covers 11 residues. The CDR3 region is CASSLAGAAFF.

The V gene is TRBV18, the J gene TRBJ2-1; TCRdb's D call of TRBD1 is untestable without DNA. Germline CDR1 KGHSH, CDR2 LQKENI. The CDR3 consists of 15 residues. Here the CDR3 reads CASSPDRNWNNEQFF.

The chain is built from TRBV7-9 and TRBJ2-5; TCRdb reports TRBD2, a call that lacks DNA to check it against. CDR3 length: 17 residues. Germline-derived CDR1 and CDR2 are SEHNR and FQNEAQ (reference sequence). CDR3 protein: CASSLGGLAGAEETQYF.

The chain joins TRBV6-1 to TRBJ1-5; TCRdb returns TRBD1, unconfirmable since there is no DNA. The CDR3 loop spans 13 amino acids. Looked up from germline, CDR1 is MNHNS and CDR2 is SASEGT. The CDR3: CASRQGSSQPQHF.

The chain combines TRBV14 with TRBJ2-7; with no DNA, the TCRdb D assignment of TRBD1 cannot be verified. Per germline, CDR1 SGHDN and CDR2 FVKESK. This CDR3 contains 14 residues. The CDR3 spells CASRPAPQGAEQYF.

The chain carries TRBV11-2 and TRBJ2-1; TCRdb lists TRBD1, though no DNA is available to test this call. The CDR3 sequence is 16 residues long. CDR1 and CDR2 (germline): SGHAT, FQNNGV. The CDR3 loop reads CASSPRTGTDGNEQFF.

This rearrangement joins TRBV7-9 to TRBJ1-2; TCRdb selects TRBD1, and the lack of DNA leaves this call unchecked. The CDR3 spans 15 residues. Germline loops: CDR1 SEHNR, CDR2 FQNEAQ (reference sequence). The CDR3 reads CASSPRQGGDYGYTF.

The chain carries TRBV5-1 and TRBJ2-6; checking the TCRdb D call of TRBD1 is not possible without DNA. The length of the CDR3 is 17 residues. CDR1 and CDR2 from the germline V gene are SGHRS and YFSETQ. CDR3 in amino acids: CASSLVGGTSGANVLTF.

This chain joins TRBV5-1 and TRBJ1-5. This CDR3 contains 15 residues. Germline V gene lookup returns CDR1 SGHRS and CDR2 YFSETQ. The CDR3 loop is CASSLAGTANQPQHF.

The V and J genes are TRBV18 and TRBJ2-7. There are 13 residues in the CDR3. The germline V gene encodes CDR1 KGHSH and CDR2 LQKENI. The CDR3: CASSQAASYEQYF.

V is TRBV12-5 and J is TRBJ1-1; TCRdb gives TRBD1 as the D gene, but with no DNA this cannot be confirmed. CDR3 size: 18 residues. Per the germline V gene, CDR1 is LGHNT and CDR2 is FRNRAP. The CDR3 is CASGLVLGTGGMNTEAFF.

This chain links TRBV5-1 with TRBJ2-3; TCRdb outputs TRBD1, but without DNA this stays unchecked. This CDR3 region has 17 residues. Per germline, CDR1 SGHRS and CDR2 YFSETQ. The CDR3 is CASSSGDRRSSTDTQYF.

The chain recombines TRBV3-1 with TRBJ1-6; there is no DNA to check the TCRdb D call of TRBD1. The germline V gene encodes CDR1 LGHDT and CDR2 YNNKEL (reference sequence). CDR3 length equals 15 residues. The CDR3 is CASSQQTGDNSPLHF.

The gene calls are TRBV27 and TRBJ2-3; TCRdb's D call of TRBD1 is untestable without DNA. CDR1 and CDR2 from the germline V gene are MNHEY and SMNVEV (reference sequence). The CDR3 is 16 amino acids. CDR3 loop: CASSSHRDRVADTQYF.

The rearrangement uses TRBV9 and TRBJ2-1; absent DNA, TCRdb's TRBD2 call cannot be checked. The CDR3 runs to 17 residues. Germline values: CDR1 SGDLS, CDR2 YYNGEE. The CDR3 protein is CASSPLGGALSYNEQFF.

The chain couples TRBV7-9 to TRBJ2-5; TCRdb calls TRBD2, which cannot be checked without DNA. The CDR3 contains 13 residues. The germline CDR1 and CDR2 sequences are SEHNR and FQNEAQ (reference sequence). The CDR3 loop reads CASSRDLTETQYF.

This chain links TRBV6-5 with TRBJ1-2; TCRdb calls TRBD1, which cannot be checked without DNA. Germline lookup yields CDR1 MNHEY and CDR2 SVGAGI. The CDR3 consists of 16 residues. CDR3 loop: CASSYSKGTGGDGYTF.

CDR3 residues: CASSPRSGGIQETQYF. The rearrangement uses TRBV9 and TRBJ2-5; no DNA is available, so the TRBD2 call from TCRdb remains unchecked. Germline-derived CDR1 and CDR2 are SGDLS and YYNGEE. This CDR3 spans 16 amino acids.

The rearrangement uses TRBV18 and TRBJ2-7. The CDR3 has 11 residues. Germline CDR1 and CDR2: KGHSH and LQKENI. The CDR3: CASSPKDEQYF.

The chain links TRBV10-2 to TRBJ2-1; lacking DNA, the TRBD2 call made by TCRdb goes unchecked. Germline V gives CDR1 WSHSY, CDR2 SAAADI. The CDR3 spans 16 residues. The CDR3 sequence: CASSSGVAGGPGEQFF.

This rearrangement joins TRBV5-1 to TRBJ2-1; TCRdb calls TRBD1, which cannot be checked without DNA. The CDR3 loop spans 14 amino acids. Germline V lookup: CDR1 SGHRS, CDR2 YFSETQ. This CDR3 is CASNPGQPYNEQFF. Supplemented by reference TRBV5-1 and TRBJ2-1, the full variable domain reads KAGVTQTPRYLIKTRGQQVTLSCSPISGHRSVSWYQQTPGQGLQFLFEYFSETQRNKGNFPGRFSGRQFSNSRSEMNVSTLELGDSALYLCASNPGQPYNEQFFGPGTRLTVL.

The J gene is TRBJ2-7, the V gene TRBV18; no DNA is available, so the TRBD2 call from TCRdb remains unchecked. The CDR3 extends over 14 amino acids. Germline lookup yields CDR1 KGHSH and CDR2 LQKENI. The CDR3: CASSPGLHSYEQYF.

The rearrangement joins TRBV27 to TRBJ2-6; the TCRdb D gene call, TRBD1, has no DNA to confirm it. CDR1 MNHEY and CDR2 SMNVEV come from the germline V gene (reference sequence). This CDR3 is built from 18 residues. The CDR3 here is CASSPRLGGASGANVLTF.

The chain employs TRBV20-1 and TRBJ2-1; TCRdb outputs TRBD2, but without DNA this stays unchecked. The germline CDR1 and CDR2 sequences are DFQATT and SNEGSKA (reference sequence). The CDR3 loop spans 19 amino acids. The chain's CDR3 is CSARPRTSGGAYSYNEQFF.

The chain joins TRBV4-2 to TRBJ1-2; TCRdb lists TRBD1, though no DNA is available to test this call. The CDR3 spans 20 residues. Germline V gene lookup returns CDR1 LGHNA and CDR2 YNFKEQ. CDR3 sequence reads: CASSRNPGGGQGLSNYGYTF.

CDR3 protein: CSAGLSGEQYF. The J gene is TRBJ2-7, the V gene TRBV20-1. Germline V gene data show CDR1 as DFQATT and CDR2 as SNEGSKA (reference sequence). This CDR3 is built from 11 residues.

This rearrangement joins TRBV12-3 or TRBV12-4 to TRBJ1-5. CDR3 size: 13 residues. The CDR3: CASSFGTNQPQHF.

This sequence joins TRBV5-1 and TRBJ1-1. The length of the CDR3 is 14 residues. From germline, CDR1 is SGHRS and CDR2 YFSETQ. The CDR3 sequence is CASSLEIDNTEAFF.

V gene TRBV4-1 combines with J gene TRBJ2-1; the TCRdb D gene call, TRBD2, has no DNA to confirm it. The CDR3 has 14 residues. Germline V gene lookup returns CDR1 MGHRA and CDR2 YSYEKL. The CDR3 here is CASSRGGAPNEQFF.

The genes are TRBV5-1 and TRBJ1-5; TCRdb picks TRBD1, but there is no DNA to check that call. In germline, CDR1 is SGHRS, CDR2 YFSETQ. The CDR3 covers 18 residues. CDR3 amino acids: CASSPTGAEGIGNQPQHF.

The V call is TRBV3-1, the J call TRBJ2-1; the D gene TCRdb calls, TRBD2, cannot be checked with no DNA. The germline CDR1 and CDR2 sequences are LGHDT and YNNKEL (reference sequence). This CDR3 has 15 amino acids. CDR3 protein: CASSTLAGGSGRQFF.